This TCR beta chain was recorded in a study of T cell responses to AZD1222 COVID-19 vaccine (dated by TCRdb to the early 2020s). As for the study more broadly: TCR sequencing was performed for over 230 trial participants, of whom some 200 were given two doses of AZD1222 and some 26 were given two doses of MenACWY control vaccine. Trial participants were enrolled by age into 18-55, 56-69 and 70-plus year subgroups, with about 150, 28 and 57 TCR-sequenced participants respectively. Overall results and qualifications from the work: Reportedly, almost half of the unique spike-specific TCRs recognized epitopes lying outside the regions that are mutated in the B.1.351 and B.1.1.7 variants. Vaccine-associated CD4 TCRs spanned the whole spike protein, with dominant responses in regions 160-218 and 743-854. Only a handful of AZD1222 recipients were SARS-CoV-2 seropositive at baseline, limiting conclusions about previously exposed vaccinees. Participants were mostly white British and included more females than males, and it was suggested by the authors that clonal diversity may have been underestimated. In the small 56-69-year group, the increase in depth fell short of significance, most likely because of low power. No day 14 peak-response samples were available, so repertoires were characterized only after the peak T cell response. Spike-specific TCR breadth and depth rose significantly after two AZD1222 doses compared with day 0 and with MenACWY recipients.

The CDR3 regions of human TCRbeta chains were analyzed by immunosequencing. As for the original processing: TCRs in the repertoires were compared against a reference library of SARS-CoV-2-specific TCRs that had been generated with the MIRA antigen-specificity platform. Breadth meant the fraction of unique TCRs that were SARS-CoV-2-associated, whereas depth meant the fraction of total T cells that were SARS-CoV-2-associated. Using the MIRA data, every spike-specific TCR was mapped to the spike region that the TCR reacted to and assigned to either a CD4 or a CD8 class. Log10-transformed breadth and depth values were compared by one-way ANOVA with Sidak's multiple comparisons tests. Entries here come from immuneACCESS through TCRdb and include only in-frame sequences with V and J called. Some clones fail to appear in such tables; in the studies checked, an unresolved V gene covers under half of the shortfall, and the cause of the remainder is unknown. For V, J and clone size, that table is used; D and trimming come from the DNA. The sample table records 200,000 to 250,000 clones; approximately 94% of these occur just once. Clones ranked in the top ten supply about 1% of the sample.

Remarks on this clone: Its antigen is unknown. The sample holds no much larger clone one base away, and base qualities are not on file.

The intended sense of this specimen's time point label: baseline before first vaccination. The sample's treatment or condition label, in plain terms: meningococcal conjugate vaccine given as trial control. The vaccinee samples were drawn from two UK trials, COV001 and COV002, one of which was a single-blind randomized controlled phase 2/3 trial testing AZD1222 (ChAdOx1 nCoV-19) in healthy adults. Trial participant PBMC samples were collected at day 0 and day 28 after the second dose for TCRbeta chain sequencing. This receptor was taken from an adult in good health. Here the sequenced sample was peripheral blood, taken on day 0 of MenACWY control vaccination.

The DNA reads as follows: TGTGCCAGCAGCTTAGATGGGCGGGCAGTCCTCTCGGGGGCCCAGCATTTT. Translated, this gives CASSLDGRAVLSGAQHF. In this chain, TRBV7-2 is recombined with TRBJ1-5; possibly the D gene is TRBD1, per 5 matching bases. From a lookup of the germline V gene, CDR1 and CDR2 are SGHTA and FQGNSA. Cut back by 1 base and 11 bases, the V and J ends lie 24 bases apart. Including cysteine and phenylalanine, the CDR3 has 17 amino acids. CDR3 DNA only is kept here, 51 bases in frame from base 1.